Listed here is a single T cell receptor (beta chain). Its antigen is unknown. At sampling all donors were nominally healthy, likely with unrecorded immune exposures. This sample was taken from a study of cytomegalovirus exposure and HLA in healthy donors. In the PCR, 60 Vbeta and 13 Jbeta primers were used. The method was immunoSEQ multiplex PCR; TCRdb's version includes in-frame clones alone and lacks a portion of them. The table has around 120,000 clones, around 77% seen once. General study results and limits: Among donors in an Asian-associated ancestry cluster, a later analysis reportedly found fewer N-insertions than the approximately 670-donor mean. In a later analysis, TCR beta V- and J-gene trimming showed a link to a missense DCLRE1C variant.

This CDR3 has 17 residues. Germline V gives CDR1 LNHDA, CDR2 SQIVND (reference sequence). The J segment lost 3 bases and the V segment lost 1 base, leaving 8 bases of the junction unmatched. The chain uses TRBV19 and TRBJ2-4, with TRBD2 matching over 8 bases. Sequenced input: PBMCs. The TCR originated in a human donor in good health. CDR3 amino acids: CASSIAGGQVGKNIQYF. The CDR3 bases are TGTGCCAGTAGTATAGCGGGAGGGCAGGTCGGCAAAAACATTCAGTACTTC.